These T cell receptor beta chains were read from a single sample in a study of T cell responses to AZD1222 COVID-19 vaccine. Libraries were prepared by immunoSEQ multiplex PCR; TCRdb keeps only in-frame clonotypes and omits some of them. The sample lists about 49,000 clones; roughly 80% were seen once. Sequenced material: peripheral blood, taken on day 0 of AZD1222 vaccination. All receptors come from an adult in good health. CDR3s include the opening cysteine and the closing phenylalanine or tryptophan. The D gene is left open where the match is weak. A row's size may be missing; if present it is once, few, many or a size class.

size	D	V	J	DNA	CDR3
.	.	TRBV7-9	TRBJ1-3	TGTGCCAGCAGCTTGAACGGAAACACCATATATTTT	CASSLNGNTIYF
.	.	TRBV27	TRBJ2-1	TGTGCCAGCAGCGGGAGTCGTTACAATGAGCAGTTCTTC	CASSGSRYNEQFF
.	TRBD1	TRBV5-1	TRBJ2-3	TGCGCCAGCAGCTTGAGCGGACAGGGCAAGGCGCAGTATTTT	CASSLSGQGKAQYF
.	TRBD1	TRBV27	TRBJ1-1	TGTGCCAGCAGCGGGACAGGGGTCGCTGAAGCTTTCTTT	CASSGTGVAEAFF
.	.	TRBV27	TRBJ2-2	TGTGCCAGCAGTTTTGGTGTGAACACCGGGGAGCTGTTTTTT	CASSFGVNTGELFF
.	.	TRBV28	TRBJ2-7	TGTGCCAGCAGTTTACTTTCAGGCAGCCTCTACGAGCAGTACTTC	CASSLLSGSLYEQYF
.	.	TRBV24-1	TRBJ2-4	TGTGCCACCAGTGATTACCGACAGGACCTAGCCAAAAACATTCAGTACTTC	CATSDYRQDLAKNIQYF
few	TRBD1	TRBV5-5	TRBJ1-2	TGTGCCAGCAGCCCAATCCCGACAGGGAACTATGGCTACACCTTC	CASSPIPTGNYGYTF
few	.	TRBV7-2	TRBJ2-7	TGTGCCAGCAGCTTAGTACGGGGGAGCTCCTACGAGCAGTACTTC	CASSLVRGSSYEQYF
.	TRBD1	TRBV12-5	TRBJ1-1	TGTGCTAGTGGTCCAGGGACAGCTTCCGACACTGAAGCTTTCTTT	CASGPGTASDTEAFF
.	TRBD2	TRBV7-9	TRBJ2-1	TGTGCCAGCAGGCCCTTGACTAGCGGGAGGGGGAATGAGCAGTTCTTC	CASRPLTSGRGNEQFF
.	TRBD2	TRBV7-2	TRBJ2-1	TGTGCCAGCAGCTTTCCTAGCGGGAGTCGATACAATGAGCAGTTCTTC	CASSFPSGSRYNEQFF
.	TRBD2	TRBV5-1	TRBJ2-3	TGCGCCAGCAGTTCGGGAGGGCCTACAGATACGCAGTATTTT	CASSSGGPTDTQYF
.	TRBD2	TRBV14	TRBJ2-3	TGTGCCAGCAGCCGAAGACAGCGGGAGGGTGCTCAAGATACGCAGTATTTT	CASSRRQREGAQDTQYF
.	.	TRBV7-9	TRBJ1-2	TGTGCCAGCAGTTTCACAGGGAACTATGGCTACACCTTC	CASSFTGNYGYTF
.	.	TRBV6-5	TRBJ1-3	TGTGCCAGCAGTACTGGCGGGGGTACTGGAAACACCATATATTTT	CASSTGGGTGNTIYF
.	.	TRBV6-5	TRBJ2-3	TGTGCCAGCAGTTCAGGAGGAGGGAGGACAGATACGCAGTATTTT	CASSSGGGRTDTQYF
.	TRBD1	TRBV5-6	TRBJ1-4	TGTGCCAGCAGCTTGTCAGGAAGAAGGCGAGGGGGCAATGAAAAACTGTTTTTT	CASSLSGRRRGGNEKLFF
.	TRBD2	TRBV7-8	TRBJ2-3	TGTGCCAGCAGCTACAGGACTAGCGGGATCCCAGATACGCAGTATTTT	CASSYRTSGIPDTQYF
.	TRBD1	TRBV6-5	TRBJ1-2	TGTGCCAGCAGTTCCGGGACAGCCAACTATGGCTACACCTTC	CASSSGTANYGYTF
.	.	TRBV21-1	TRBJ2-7	TGTGCCAGCAGCCCCCGGCCCTCGAGCTCCTACGAGCAGTACTTC	CASSPRPSSSYEQYF
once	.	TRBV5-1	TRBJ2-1	TGCGCCAGCAGCTTGGCCCCAGACTCCTACAATGAGCAGTTCTTC	CASSLAPDSYNEQFF
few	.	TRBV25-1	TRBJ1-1	TGTGCCAGCAGTGAATTGAGGACCACTGAAGCTTTCTTT	CASSELRTTEAFF
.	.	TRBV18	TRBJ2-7	TGTGCCAGCTCACCATCAGGACCAACTTACGAGCAGTACTTC	CASSPSGPTYEQYF
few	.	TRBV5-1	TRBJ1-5	TGCGCCAGCAGCTTGGGGCAGGATAGCAATCAGCCCCAGCATTTT	CASSLGQDSNQPQHF
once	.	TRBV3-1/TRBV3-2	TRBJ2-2	TGTGCCAGCAGCCAATTGGAGGGCGCCGGGGAGCTGTTTTTT	CASSQLEGAGELFF
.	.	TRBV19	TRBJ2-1	TGTGCCAGTAGTATGCTCCGCAATGAGCAGTTCTTC	CASSMLRNEQFF
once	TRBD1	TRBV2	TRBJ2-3	TGTGCCAGCCGCACCGGACAGGGCGCAGATACGCAGTATTTT	CASRTGQGADTQYF
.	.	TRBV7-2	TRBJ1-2	TGTGCCAGCAGCGTACAGGGTTTTGGCTACACCTTC	CASSVQGFGYTF
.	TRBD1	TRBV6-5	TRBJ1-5	TGTGCCAGCAGGCACACAGGGGTAGGGGATCAGCCCCAGCATTTT	CASRHTGVGDQPQHF
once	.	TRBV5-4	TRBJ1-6	TGTGCCAGCAGCTTCTACTCAGGGTCAGGGTGGAATTCACCCCTCCACTTT	CASSFYSGSGWNSPLHF
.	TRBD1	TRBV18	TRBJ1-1	TGTGCCAGCTCACCCTTACAGGGGGTTCCAACTGAAGCTTTCTTT	CASSPLQGVPTEAFF
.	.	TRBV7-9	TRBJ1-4	TGTGCCAGCAGCTTAGAAAGACTACTGTTTTTT	CASSLERLLFF
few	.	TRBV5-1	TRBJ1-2	TGCGCCAGCAGCTCACCCCTTAAAGGACAATCTGGCTATGGCTACACCTTC	CASSSPLKGQSGYGYTF
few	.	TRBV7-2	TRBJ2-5	TGTGCCAGCAGCTTCCAAAGCGGAGGAAAAGAGACCCAGTACTTC	CASSFQSGGKETQYF
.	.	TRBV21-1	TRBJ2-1	TGTGCCAGCAGCAAAGTTGGTCTAGCGGGTTTAGGGTACAATGAGCAGTTCTTC	CASSKVGLAGLGYNEQFF
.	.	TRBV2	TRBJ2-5	TGTGCCAGCAGTGAAAACGGCCAAGAGACCCAGTACTTC	CASSENGQETQYF
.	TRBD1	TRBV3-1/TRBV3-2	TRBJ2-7	TGTGCCAGCAGCCAAACTGGACAGGGAACCCACGAGCAGTACTTC	CASSQTGQGTHEQYF
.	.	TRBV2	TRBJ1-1	TGTGCCAGCAGTACAGGATTAGAAGCTTTCTTT	CASSTGLEAFF
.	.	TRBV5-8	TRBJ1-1	TGTGCCAGCAGCTTGTTATACTGGCCTGAAGCTTTCTTT	CASSLLYWPEAFF
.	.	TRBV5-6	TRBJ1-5	TGTGCCAGCAGCTTGTCCGCCATTCAGCCCCAGCATTTT	CASSLSAIQPQHF
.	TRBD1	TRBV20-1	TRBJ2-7	TGCAGTGCTAGTTGGGACAGGGTGAACGAGCAGTACTTC	CSASWDRVNEQYF
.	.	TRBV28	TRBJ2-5	TGTGCCACCATAGGATTTATAGGGGAGACCCAAGAGACCCAGTACTTC	CATIGFIGETQETQYF
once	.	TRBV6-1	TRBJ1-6	TGTGCCAGCAGTGACGGGACTGCGGCTGATCGGTCACCCCTCCACTTT	CASSDGTAADRSPLHF
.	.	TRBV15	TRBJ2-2	TGTGCCACCAGCCCCCATAGCACTAGCGGGGAGCTGTTTTTT	CATSPHSTSGELFF
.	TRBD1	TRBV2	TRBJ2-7	TGTGCCAGCAGTGTACAGGGGTACGAGCAGTACTTC	CASSVQGYEQYF
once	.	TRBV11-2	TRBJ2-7	TGTGCCAGCAGCTTTGCTGGGGCGTCGGCCGAGCAGTACTTC	CASSFAGASAEQYF